The 12 T cell receptor beta chains listed next were all sequenced from one sample in a study of T cells in Graves' hyperthyroidism and ophthalmopathy. Using RNA transcripts as the source, TCR beta CDR3 regions were amplified. Initially, a first-round RT-PCR of the TCR CDR3 employed the HTBI primer set. TCRdb itself ran the multiplex PCR reads through MiXCR, one entry per CDR3 protein. Among hundreds of thousands of distinct CDR3 sequences listed, 15% to 20% were seen once. The sequenced sample was blood. These TCRs come from a young woman with Graves' ophthalmopathy.

This clonotype was observed many times. The chain has TRBV3-1 and TRBJ2-7; 9 bases agree with TRBD2. The germline gives CDR1 LGHDT, CDR2 YNNKEL (reference sequence). There are 17 residues in the CDR3. V dropped 2 bases and J dropped 1; count of bases not matched to a gene: 9. The CDR3 DNA sequence: TGTGCCAGCAGCCAATTTGCGGGAGGGCCAAGTTCCTACGAGCAGTACTTC. Translating it yields CASSQFAGGPSSYEQYF.

This clonotype was seen ten or more times. This chain connects TRBV24-1 to TRBJ1-1, with TRBD1 as a possible D gene (5 bases). Germline V gene sequence: CDR1 KGHDR, CDR2 SFDVKD. The CDR3 is 13 residues long. Trimming removed 3 bases at V and 1 base at J, with 5 bases between. CDR3 in DNA: TGTGCCACCAGTGATAGGGGGAACACTGAAGCTTTCTTT. It is translated as CATSDRGNTEAFF.

This clonotype has a handful of counts. The chain recombines TRBV19 with TRBJ2-3; no firm D call. Germline V gives CDR1 LNHDA, CDR2 SQIVND (reference sequence). Trimming took 3 bases from V and 0 from J, leaving 7 bases between them. CDR3 size: 14 residues. CDR3 sequence: CASSISASTDTQYF. In DNA form, the CDR3 reads TGTGCCAGTAGTATTTCTGCTAGCACAGATACGCAGTATTTT.

A few counts support this clonotype. This may be a read error, as it is one base from a much larger clone. The chain couples TRBV6-2 or TRBV6-3 to TRBJ1-5; D ambiguous. V was cut by 6 bases and J by 3 bases, with 12 bases left in between. Germline-derived CDR1 and CDR2 are MNHEY and SVGEGT. This CDR3 comprises 14 residues. The CDR3 bases are TGTGCCAGCAGCTTGGGCAGATTCAATCAGCCCCAGCATTTT. Translation gives CASSLGRFNQPQHF.

In its sample, this clonotype was seen many times. The chain carries TRBV7-2 and TRBJ2-7; 8 bases map to TRBD2. Germline CDR1 reads SGHTA; CDR2 reads FQGNSA. V trimming: 1 base; J trimming: 0 bases; junction bases outside the gene matches: 2. This CDR3 has 15 residues. Here the CDR3 DNA reads TGTGCCAGCAGCTTAGTAAGCGGGAGCTCCTACGAGCAGTACTTC. It yields the protein CASSLVSGSSYEQYF.

This clonotype was observed many times. This chain joins TRBV28 and TRBJ2-7; D might be TRBD2 (5 bases). Deletions cut 2 bases from V and 2 bases from J, with 10 bases between. In germline, CDR1 is MDHEN, CDR2 SYDVKM. The CDR3 runs 14 residues. CDR3 loop: CASSLPGNPYEQYF. DNA for the CDR3: TGTGCCAGCAGTTTACCCGGGAACCCCTACGAGCAGTACTTC.

A note on this clonotype: A read error is possible here, since a much larger clone lies one base away. The CDR3 does not end in the conserved phenylalanine or tryptophan, so this is likely a read error. This chain joins TRBV2 and TRBJ2-6; D uncertain. The CDR3 runs 13 residues. The germline CDR1 and CDR2 sequences are SNHLY and FYNNEI. With 1 base removed from V and 3 bases from J, the gap between germline ends came to 1 base. The CDR3 loop is CASSEVGANVLTS. The CDR3 coding sequence is TGTGCCAGCAGTGAAGTTGGGGCCAACGTCCTGACTTCC.

This clonotype has a count of ten or more. The chain joins TRBV7-3 to TRBJ2-1; TRBD1 matches at 8 bases. CDR1 and CDR2 (germline): SGHTA, FQGTGA. This CDR3 contains 16 residues. V shed 4 bases and J 2 bases; nucleotides not matched to a gene: 7. CDR3 DNA: TGTGCCAGCAGCTCCCCGGACAGGGACCCCTACAATGAGCAGTTCTTC. Translating it yields CASSSPDRDPYNEQFF. Looking up the rest from reference TRBV7-3 and TRBJ2-1 gives the full variable domain: GAGVSQTPSNKVTEKGKYVELRCDPISGHTALYWYRQSLGQGPEFLIYFQGTGAADDSGLPNDRFFAVRPEGSVSTLKIQRTERGDSAVYLCASSSPDRDPYNEQFFGPGTRLTVL.

This clonotype was seen many times. This sequence joins TRBV4-1 and TRBJ2-3; 11 positions agree with TRBD1. This CDR3 has 16 residues. V lost 4 bases, J lost 3 bases, and 6 bases stayed unmatched. Germline-derived CDR1 and CDR2 are MGHRA and YSYEKL. This chain's CDR3 is CASSLGQGAITDTQYF. For the CDR3, the DNA is TGCGCCAGCAGCCTTGGACAGGGGGCGATTACAGATACGCAGTATTTT.

This clonotype has only a few counts. CDR3 loop: CASRLAETYNEQFF. Written as DNA, the CDR3 is TGCGCCAGTAGACTAGCGGAGACCTACAATGAGCAGTTCTTC. V is TRBV5-1 and J is TRBJ2-1; the match to TRBD2 covers 9 bases. This CDR3 contains 14 residues. Germline-derived CDR1 and CDR2 are SGHRS and YFSETQ. V was clipped by 8 bases and J by 2 bases; unmatched bases: 5.

This clonotype has at least ten counts. The chain combines TRBV10-1 with TRBJ2-7, with 9 positions matching TRBD1. Unmatched junction bases numbered 8, after V lost 5 bases and J lost 3 bases. Germline loops: CDR1 WNHNN, CDR2 SYGVQD (reference sequence). The CDR3 is 15 residues long. The CDR3 bases are TGCGCCAGCAGTTATAGACCGGGACAGGGCTACGAGCAGTACTTC. Translated: CASSYRPGQGYEQYF.

This clonotype was seen ten or more times. As DNA, the CDR3 is TGTGCCAGCAGCTTATTCAGGGCGGGCCGGAATTCACCCCTCCACTTT. Amino acids: CASSLFRAGRNSPLHF. V usage is TRBV13 and J usage is TRBJ1-6, with a possible D match to TRBD1 (5 bases). This CDR3 comprises 16 residues. Between the trimmed V and J ends, which lost 2 bases and 7 bases, there was a span of 15 bases. Germline assignment: CDR1 PRHDT and CDR2 FYEKMQ (reference sequence). The whole variable domain, remainder taken from reference TRBV13 and TRBJ1-6, is AAGVIQSPRHLIKEKRETATLKCYPIPRHDTVYWYQQGPGQDPQFLISFYEKMQSDKGSIPDRFSAQQFSDYHSELNMSSLELGDSALYFCASSLFRAGRNSPLHFGNGTRLTVT.